The clone carrying this T cell receptor beta chain has only a few counts. Antigen specificity is unknown. The data were obtained in a study of regulatory T cells in long-lasting Graves disease. Time point: newly diagnosed GD, antithyroid drugs for less than 3 months. Making the TCR library involved RNA that had been extracted from PBMCs. Through Arm-PCR of CDR3 regions and iRepertoire HTBI primers, TCR beta libraries were built. TCRdb called the multiplex PCR reads again in MiXCR, with one record for every CDR3 protein. In the table there are almost 450,000 distinct CDR3 sequences, about 17% of which are singletons. Study-wide results and caveats: Whereas nearly 1,000 public clonotypes were shared by new patients, persistent patients shared more, at roughly 3,000. Accuracy could have been hurt by small sample size.

Per the germline V gene, CDR1 is DFQATT and CDR2 is SNEGSKA (reference sequence). The J segment lost 6 bases and the V segment lost 5 bases, leaving 13 bases of the junction unmatched. CDR3 length equals 15 residues. The sample also formed part of further work on T cells in Graves' hyperthyroidism and ophthalmopathy. That report notes: The primer set for the first-round RT-PCR of the TCR CDR3 was HTBI. Most clonotypes that expanded in the thyroid above 0.001 also showed up in blood.

The genes are TRBV20-1 and TRBJ2-3; 8 nucleotides align to TRBD2. This TCR was sampled from a woman in her twenties or thirties with Graves disease. Material: peripheral blood mononuclear cells (PBMCs), obtained at new diagnosis, from a patient treated with antithyroid drugs. DNA for the CDR3: TGCAGTGCTGCCCTAACAAGCGGGAGCAGGGATACGCAGTATTTT. As protein: CSAALTSGSRDTQYF.